The rows below give T cell receptor beta chains drawn from one sample of a study of OX40 agonist ivuxolimab in advanced cancers. TCRdb's table, derived via immunoSEQ multiplex PCR, lists solely in-frame clones and lacks some. This table holds roughly 81,000 clones, 80% to 90% found once. The source material was CD4+ or CD8+ T cells sorted from blood, sampled in a trial of the OX40 agonist ivuxolimab. The source of these receptors is an adult with an advanced solid tumor such as melanoma, head and neck, liver or kidney cancer. Both conserved end residues are part of each CDR3. Fields, in order: D gene, clone size, V gene, J gene, CDR3 DNA, CDR3 protein. The D gene is left open where the match is weak. The size of a clone is reported for some rows only, either as once, few or many, or as a class for expanded clones.

d_call: -
clone_size: once
v_call: TRBV11-2
j_call: TRBJ1-5
cdr3_nt: TGTGCCAGCAGCGCTCAGGGCCAGCCCCAGCATTTT
cdr3_aa: CASSAQGQPQHF

d_call: TRBD1
clone_size: once
v_call: TRBV14
j_call: TRBJ2-2
cdr3_nt: TGTGCCAGCACCCGCAACAGGGGAAGCACCGGGGAGCTGTTTTTT
cdr3_aa: CASTRNRGSTGELFF

d_call: -
clone_size: -
v_call: TRBV19
j_call: TRBJ1-1
cdr3_nt: TGTGCCAGTAGTATCACGCGAGAGAACACTGAAGCTTTCTTT
cdr3_aa: CASSITRENTEAFF

d_call: TRBD2
clone_size: -
v_call: TRBV2
j_call: TRBJ2-2
cdr3_nt: TGTGCCAGCAGTGAACTGGCTAGCGGAAGCACCGGGGAGCTGTTTTTT
cdr3_aa: CASSELASGSTGELFF

d_call: TRBD1
clone_size: -
v_call: TRBV5-1
j_call: TRBJ2-1
cdr3_nt: TGCGCCAGCAGCTCGGGACAGGGATTTAACAATGAGCAGTTCTTC
cdr3_aa: CASSSGQGFNNEQFF

d_call: TRBD1
clone_size: -
v_call: TRBV9
j_call: TRBJ2-5
cdr3_nt: TGTGCCAGCAGCGCGGGACAGCTACAAGAGACCCAGTACTTC
cdr3_aa: CASSAGQLQETQYF

d_call: -
clone_size: -
v_call: TRBV5-1
j_call: TRBJ2-5
cdr3_nt: TGCGCCAGCAGCTTGGTCGGCCAAGAGACCCAGTACTTC
cdr3_aa: CASSLVGQETQYF

d_call: -
clone_size: few
v_call: TRBV18
j_call: TRBJ1-1
cdr3_nt: TGTGCCAGCTCACCTCAGGGATCTGAAGCTTTCTTT
cdr3_aa: CASSPQGSEAFF

d_call: -
clone_size: -
v_call: TRBV29-1
j_call: TRBJ2-2
cdr3_nt: TGCAGCGTTCGAATCGGACAGCCGACCACCGGGGAGCTGTTTTTT
cdr3_aa: CSVRIGQPTTGELFF

d_call: TRBD2
clone_size: -
v_call: TRBV5-8
j_call: TRBJ2-3
cdr3_nt: TGTGCCAGCAGCTTGGAAGGGGGACTAGCGGGGCCGGATACGCAGTATTTT
cdr3_aa: CASSLEGGLAGPDTQYF

d_call: TRBD2
clone_size: -
v_call: TRBV29-1
j_call: TRBJ2-7
cdr3_nt: TGCAGCGTTGAGGGGGGGGGAGGCCACGAGCAGTACTTC
cdr3_aa: CSVEGGGGHEQYF

d_call: -
clone_size: -
v_call: TRBV13
j_call: TRBJ2-7
cdr3_nt: TGTGCCAGCAGCCTTTCGCTGGGGGGCAAAAAATACGAGCAGTACTTC
cdr3_aa: CASSLSLGGKKYEQYF

d_call: -
clone_size: -
v_call: TRBV4-3
j_call: TRBJ2-7
cdr3_nt: TGCGCCAGCAGCCAAGTTTGGAGGGGCGAGCAGTACTTC
cdr3_aa: CASSQVWRGEQYF

d_call: TRBD2
clone_size: -
v_call: TRBV6-5
j_call: TRBJ2-3
cdr3_nt: TGTGCCAGCAGTTACTCGCGGGGGGGCCCAGATACGCAGTATTTT
cdr3_aa: CASSYSRGGPDTQYF

d_call: -
clone_size: -
v_call: TRBV30
j_call: TRBJ2-1
cdr3_nt: TGTGCCTGGAGTAAGACAAATTACAATGAGCAGTTCTTC
cdr3_aa: CAWSKTNYNEQFF

d_call: -
clone_size: -
v_call: TRBV5-6
j_call: TRBJ2-7
cdr3_nt: TGTGCCAGCAGCTTTCGTGGAACACTCTACGAGCAGTACTTC
cdr3_aa: CASSFRGTLYEQYF

d_call: -
clone_size: -
v_call: TRBV5-8
j_call: TRBJ2-2
cdr3_nt: TGTGCCAGCAGCTTGGCCATCGGACCCTCGAACACCGGGGAGCTGTTTTTT
cdr3_aa: CASSLAIGPSNTGELFF

d_call: TRBD1
clone_size: -
v_call: TRBV4-2
j_call: TRBJ1-3
cdr3_nt: TGTGCCAGCAGGGACAGGGGTGGAAACACCATATATTTT
cdr3_aa: CASRDRGGNTIYF

d_call: -
clone_size: -
v_call: TRBV6-5
j_call: TRBJ1-6
cdr3_nt: TGTGCCAGCAGTTACTCAGTCGCCAATTCACCCCTCCACTTT
cdr3_aa: CASSYSVANSPLHF

d_call: TRBD1
clone_size: -
v_call: TRBV5-1
j_call: TRBJ2-7
cdr3_nt: TGCGCCAGCAGCTTAGAGGGACAGGTCTACGAGCAGTACTTC
cdr3_aa: CASSLEGQVYEQYF

d_call: TRBD1
clone_size: few
v_call: TRBV4-1
j_call: TRBJ1-5
cdr3_nt: TGCGCCAGCAGCCACGACAGGGGGTTAGGTAATCAGCCCCAGCATTTT
cdr3_aa: CASSHDRGLGNQPQHF

d_call: -
clone_size: -
v_call: TRBV11-2
j_call: TRBJ1-1
cdr3_nt: TGTGCCAGCAGCTTTAGGGAGAACACTGAAGCTTTCTTT
cdr3_aa: CASSFRENTEAFF

d_call: -
clone_size: -
v_call: TRBV28
j_call: TRBJ2-7
cdr3_nt: TGTGCCAGCAGTTTGGTCGGCTCCTACGAGCAGTACTTC
cdr3_aa: CASSLVGSYEQYF

d_call: -
clone_size: once
v_call: TRBV7-9
j_call: TRBJ2-7
cdr3_nt: TGTGCCAGCAGCTTAGGAGGAAACACCGCCTACGAGCAGTACTTC
cdr3_aa: CASSLGGNTAYEQYF

d_call: -
clone_size: -
v_call: TRBV18
j_call: TRBJ2-3
cdr3_nt: TGTGCCAGCTCACCACAGGGGGATACGCAGTATTTT
cdr3_aa: CASSPQGDTQYF

d_call: -
clone_size: -
v_call: TRBV29-1
j_call: TRBJ1-2
cdr3_nt: TGCAGCGTTATCGCAGGGGACTATGGCTACACCTTC
cdr3_aa: CSVIAGDYGYTF

d_call: -
clone_size: -
v_call: TRBV15
j_call: TRBJ2-1
cdr3_nt: TGTGCCACCAGCAGAGATACCAGTAGGAGTGAGCAGTTCTTC
cdr3_aa: CATSRDTSRSEQFF

d_call: TRBD1
clone_size: -
v_call: TRBV27
j_call: TRBJ2-3
cdr3_nt: TGTGCCAGCAGTTTGAGGGACAGAGCCACAGATACGCAGTATTTT
cdr3_aa: CASSLRDRATDTQYF

d_call: -
clone_size: once
v_call: TRBV5-4
j_call: TRBJ2-1
cdr3_nt: TGTGCCAGCAGCTGGGGGACCCCGAGGGGCAACAATGAGCAGTTCTTC
cdr3_aa: CASSWGTPRGNNEQFF